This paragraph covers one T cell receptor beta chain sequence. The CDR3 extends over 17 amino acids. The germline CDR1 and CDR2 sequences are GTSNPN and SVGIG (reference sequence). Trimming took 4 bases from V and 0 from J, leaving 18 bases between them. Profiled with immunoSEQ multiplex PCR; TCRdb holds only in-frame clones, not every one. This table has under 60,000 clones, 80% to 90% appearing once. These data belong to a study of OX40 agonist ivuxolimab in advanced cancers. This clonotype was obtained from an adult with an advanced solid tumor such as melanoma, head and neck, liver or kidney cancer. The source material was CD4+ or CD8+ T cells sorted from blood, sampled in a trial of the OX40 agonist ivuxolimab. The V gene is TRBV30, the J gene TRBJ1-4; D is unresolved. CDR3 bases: TGTGCCTGGAACCGTGGCCAAGGGAGGGCAACTAATGAAAAACTGTTTTTT. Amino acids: CAWNRGQGRATNEKLFF.